Given below is one T cell receptor beta chain in context. Its antigen is as yet unknown. Every donor gave roughly 9.2 milliliters of peripheral blood. The data originate from a study of blood T cells in healthy people across ages. Overall study results and limits: While age rose, TCR beta diversity per million T cells dropped in a roughly linear way.

Then a second PCR, running roughly 7 to 12 cycles, was carried out with a sample-barcoded 5' primer and a J-beta primer mix. Using its own MiXCR run on the 5' RACE reads, TCRdb lists one record per CDR3 protein. The table lists over 450,000 distinct CDR3 sequences, 24% of them singletons. In addition, the sample was reused for a study of T cells of mothers and their children.

This TCR was recovered from a boy between 5 and 17 years old in good health. Sequencing input: blood.

The CDR3 loop is CSARAGFNEQYF. DNA for the CDR3: TGCAGTGCTAGAGCCGGGTTCAACGAGCAGTACTTC. The chain recombines TRBV20-1 with TRBJ2-7; D is unclear. The germline gives CDR1 DFQATT, CDR2 SNEGSKA (reference sequence). The V and J ends lost 1 base and 5 bases respectively, with 9 bases between them. This CDR3 region has 12 residues.